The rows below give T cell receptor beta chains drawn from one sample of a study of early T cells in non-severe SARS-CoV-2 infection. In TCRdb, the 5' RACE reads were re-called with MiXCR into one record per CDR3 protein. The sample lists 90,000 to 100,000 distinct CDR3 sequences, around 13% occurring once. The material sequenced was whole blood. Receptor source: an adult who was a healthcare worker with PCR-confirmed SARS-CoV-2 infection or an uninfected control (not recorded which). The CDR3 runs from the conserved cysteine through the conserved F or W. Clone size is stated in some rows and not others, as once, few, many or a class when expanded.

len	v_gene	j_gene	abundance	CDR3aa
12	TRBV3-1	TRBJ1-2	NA	CASSPPTGNYTF
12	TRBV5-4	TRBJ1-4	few	CASSFGGEKLFF
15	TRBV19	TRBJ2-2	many	CASYHRGRVTGELFF
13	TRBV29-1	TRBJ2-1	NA	CSVDSRVGNEQFF
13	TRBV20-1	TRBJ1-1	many	CRATGSGNTEAFF
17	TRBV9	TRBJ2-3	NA	CASSYRWTSDITDTQYF
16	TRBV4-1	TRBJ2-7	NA	CASSHLLSGRKGEQYF
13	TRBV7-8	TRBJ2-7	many	CASSFGDYYEQYF
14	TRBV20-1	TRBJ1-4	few	CSAHPGALNEKLFF
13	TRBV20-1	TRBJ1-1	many	CSAGHSGQGTAFF
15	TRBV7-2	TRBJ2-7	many	CASSLQAVAFYEQYF
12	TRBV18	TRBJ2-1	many	CASSLTDNEQFF
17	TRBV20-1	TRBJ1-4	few	CSAPGGPGSATNEKLFF
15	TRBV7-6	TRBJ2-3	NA	CASSPPGQSTDTQYF
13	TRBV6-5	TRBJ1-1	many	CASTKPQTETAFF
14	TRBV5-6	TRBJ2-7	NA	CASGPRRDSYEQYF
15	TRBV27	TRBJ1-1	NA	CASSLWGYTNTEAFF
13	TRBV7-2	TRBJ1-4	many	CASSKGQWEKLFF
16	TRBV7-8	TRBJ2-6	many	CASSQTGMSGANVLTF
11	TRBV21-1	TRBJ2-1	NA	CASSKYDEQFF
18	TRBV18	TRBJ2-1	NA	CASSPSGLAGGLYNEQFF
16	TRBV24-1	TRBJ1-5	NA	CATSESGTGRNQPQHF
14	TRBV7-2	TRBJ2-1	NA	CASSAGLIYNEQFF
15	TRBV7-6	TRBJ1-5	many	CASSLLQGAHQPQHF
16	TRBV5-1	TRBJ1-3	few	CASSRTGSLAGNTIYF
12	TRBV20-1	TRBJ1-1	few	CSASNADTEAFF
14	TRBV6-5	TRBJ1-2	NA	CASSYGTGGYSYTF
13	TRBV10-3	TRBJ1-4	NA	CAVQGTQDEKLFF
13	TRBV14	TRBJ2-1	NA	CASSQNNFNEQFF
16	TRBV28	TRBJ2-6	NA	CASSQGAYSGANVLTF
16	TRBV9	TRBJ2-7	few	CASSVAPTSGGYEQYF
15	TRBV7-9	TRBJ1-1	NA	CASSLAAGTGTEAFF
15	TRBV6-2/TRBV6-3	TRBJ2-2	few	CASTTSSRGPGELFF
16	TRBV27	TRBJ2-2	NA	CASKAQGAANTGELFF
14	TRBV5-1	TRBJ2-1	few	CASSAMTTSNEQFF
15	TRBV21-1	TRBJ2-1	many	CASDRAGTVYNEQFF
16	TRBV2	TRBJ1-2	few	CASSMDRGLRNYGYTF
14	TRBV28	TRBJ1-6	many	CASRDTGFNSPLHF
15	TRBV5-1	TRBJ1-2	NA	CASSWMTEANYGYTF
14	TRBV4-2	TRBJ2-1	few	CASSGARGNNEQFF
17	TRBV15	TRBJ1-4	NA	CATSRDRRLGGNEKLFF
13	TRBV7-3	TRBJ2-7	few	CASSLTGSGEQYF
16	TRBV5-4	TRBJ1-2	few	CASRGSLSVANYGYTF
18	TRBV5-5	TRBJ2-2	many	CASSFRLAGTTNTGELFF